Presented here are 23 T cell receptor beta chains from one specimen sequenced in a study of OX40 agonist ivuxolimab in advanced cancers. Produced via immunoSEQ multiplex PCR; TCRdb's table is partial and in-frame only. The profile shows approximately 87,000 clones, around 90% of them singletons. The specimen comprised CD4+ or CD8+ T cells sorted from blood, sampled in a trial of the OX40 agonist ivuxolimab. These receptors originate from an adult with an advanced solid tumor such as melanoma, head and neck, liver or kidney cancer.

This rearrangement joins TRBV30 to TRBJ1-5; possible D gene TRBD1, 5 bases. CDR3 length equals 12 residues. V gave up 5 bases and J gave up 3 bases, with 8 bases separating them. CDR1 and CDR2 (germline): GTSNPN, SVGIG (reference sequence). The CDR3 reads CAWDSLNQPQHF. The CDR3 coding sequence is TGTGCCTGGGACAGCCTCAATCAGCCCCAGCATTTT.

The CDR3 nucleotides are TGTGCCAGCAGTGAATTCGGCCCACACCCTGAAGCTTTCTTT. Protein sequence: CASSEFGPHPEAFF. V is TRBV6-1 and J is TRBJ1-1; D gene uncertain. The V gene lost 2 bases and the J gene lost 6 bases, with 13 bases spanning the gap. This CDR3 has 14 residues. Germline CDR1 and CDR2: MNHNS and SASEGT.

The chain is built from TRBV4-2 and TRBJ1-2; D is possibly TRBD1 (5 bases). The CDR3 consists of 17 residues. V dropped 0 bases and J dropped 2 bases, with 16 bases sitting between them. In germline, CDR1 is LGHNA, CDR2 YNFKEQ. The CDR3 protein is CASSQDYAGRGNYGYTF. In DNA, the CDR3 is TGTGCCAGCAGCCAAGATTATGCGGGGAGGGGAAACTATGGCTACACCTTC.

V and J are TRBV9 and TRBJ1-1; D gene uncertain. Trimming removed 0 bases from V and 3 bases from J, with 12 bases in between. CDR3 size: 15 residues. The germline gives CDR1 SGDLS, CDR2 YYNGEE. CDR3 in amino acids: CASSVAPEVDTEAFF. DNA of the CDR3: TGTGCCAGCAGCGTAGCTCCGGAAGTGGACACTGAAGCTTTCTTT.

The V gene is TRBV5-6, the J gene TRBJ2-7; D not resolved. In germline, CDR1 is SGHDT, CDR2 YYEEEE. Trimming removed 1 base from V and 2 bases from J, with 19 bases in between. CDR3 length equals 17 residues. For the CDR3, the DNA is TGTGCCAGCAGCTTGTCGTCCCACGACGAAGACGCCTACGAGCAGTACTTC. Protein product: CASSLSSHDEDAYEQYF.

This chain links TRBV4-1 with TRBJ1-1, with D possibly TRBD1 on 5 matching bases. V lost 1 base, J lost 0 bases, and 6 bases lay in between. From germline, CDR1 is MGHRA and CDR2 YSYEKL. The CDR3 contains 14 residues. The CDR3 bases are TGCGCCAGCAGCCAAGGGACACTGAACACTGAAGCTTTCTTT. Translation: CASSQGTLNTEAFF.

CDR3 loop: CASSRAYEQYF. CDR3 in DNA: TGTGCCAGCTCAAGGGCCTACGAGCAGTACTTC. This chain connects TRBV6-1 to TRBJ2-7, with D hard to call. Germline V gene sequence: CDR1 MNHNS, CDR2 SASEGT. The CDR3 extends over 11 amino acids. V lost 8 bases to trimming and J lost 2 bases, with 7 bases between them.

The chain combines TRBV10-1 with TRBJ2-1; TRBD2 is a possible D gene (5 bases). Trimming left V 5 bases short and J 3 bases short, with 5 bases between. CDR1 WNHNN and CDR2 SYGVQD come from the germline V gene (reference sequence). The CDR3 spans 12 residues. Here the CDR3 reads CASSRDYNEQFF. In DNA, the CDR3 is TGCGCCAGCAGTCGGGACTACAATGAGCAGTTCTTC.

The genes are TRBV6-1 and TRBJ1-2; 7 bases align to TRBD1. The CDR3 runs to 15 residues. The germline CDR1 and CDR2 sequences are MNHNS and SASEGT. J gave up 4 bases and V 4 bases, and 9 bases lay outside the gene matches. The CDR3 region is CASSGRDRIPYGYTF. In DNA form, the CDR3 reads TGTGCCAGCAGTGGCCGGGACAGAATACCCTATGGCTACACCTTC.

The V call is TRBV13, the J call TRBJ2-7, with 7 bases that match TRBD2. Per germline, CDR1 PRHDT and CDR2 FYEKMQ (reference sequence). This CDR3 region has 16 residues. After removal of 0 bases from V and 3 bases from J, the junction contained 8 bases not matched to a gene. For the CDR3, the DNA is TGTGCCAGCAGCTTAGGCGTAAGGGAGGGAATCTACGAGCAGTACTTC. As protein: CASSLGVREGIYEQYF.

This rearrangement joins TRBV30 to TRBJ2-7; TRBD2 matches at 7 bases. CDR3 length: 12 amino acids. The germline V gene has CDR1 GTSNPN and CDR2 SVGIG (reference sequence). CDR3 region: CAWGGSYYEQYF. CDR3 DNA: TGTGCTTGGGGGGGGTCGTACTACGAGCAGTACTTC. The whole variable domain, remainder taken from reference TRBV30 and TRBJ2-7, is SQTIHQWPATLVQPVGSPLSLECTVEGTSNPNLYWYRQAAGRGLQLLFYSVGIGQISSEVPQNLSASRPQDRQFILSSKKLLLSDSGFYLCAWGGSYYEQYFGPGTRLTVT.

V and J are TRBV7-9 and TRBJ2-2, with D uncertain. Trimming took 5 bases from V and 4 from J, leaving 5 bases between them. The length of the CDR3 is 12 residues. Germline V gene lookup returns CDR1 SEHNR and CDR2 FQNEAQ (reference sequence). The CDR3 sequence: CASSLRTGELFF. CDR3 DNA sequence: TGTGCCAGCAGCCTACGCACCGGGGAGCTGTTTTTT.

The rearrangement joins TRBV11-3 to TRBJ2-2, with 7 bases matching TRBD1. The germline V gene encodes CDR1 SGHNT and CDR2 YENEEA. V trimming: 5 bases; J trimming: 4 bases; junction bases outside the gene matches: 7. The CDR3 has 15 amino acids. The CDR3 nucleotides are TGTGCCAGCAGCGACGACAGGGCCGGCACCGGGGAGCTGTTTTTT. It encodes CASSDDRAGTGELFF.

This chain links TRBV11-2 with TRBJ2-1; D unclear. The CDR3 runs 13 residues. Germline V gives CDR1 SGHAT, CDR2 FQNNGV. V was clipped by 4 bases and J by 5 bases, with 9 bases between them. CDR3: CASSYTTDNEQFF. Here the CDR3 DNA reads TGTGCCAGCAGCTATACGACCGACAATGAGCAGTTCTTC.

The rearrangement uses TRBV7-9 and TRBJ2-1; 7 bases map to TRBD2. CDR1 and CDR2 (germline): SEHNR, FQNEAQ (reference sequence). This CDR3 has 16 residues. J gave up 0 bases and V 2 bases, and 4 bases lay outside the gene matches. CDR3 in DNA: TGTGCCAGCAGCTTATTAGGGGAGGGCTCCTACAATGAGCAGTTCTTC. Translating gives CASSLLGEGSYNEQFF.

V gene TRBV28 combines with J gene TRBJ1-1; possible D gene TRBD1, 5 bases. V shed 7 bases and J shed 1 base, with 16 bases lying between them. CDR3 length equals 15 residues. Germline CDR1 is MDHEN and CDR2 is SYDVKM. In DNA, the CDR3 is TGTGCCAGCACCCCCCGGGGGACGGCGAACACTGAAGCTTTCTTT. It codes for CASTPRGTANTEAFF.

Here the CDR3 DNA reads TGCAGTGCTAGTATAAGCTACGAGCAGTACTTC. Translation: CSASISYEQYF. This sequence joins TRBV20-1 and TRBJ2-7; D gene ambiguous. This CDR3 has 11 residues. From germline, CDR1 is DFQATT and CDR2 SNEGSKA (reference sequence). The germline V and J ends were trimmed by 3 bases and 3 bases, with 6 bases remaining between them.

J is TRBJ1-1 and V is TRBV6-6, with 8 bases matching TRBD1. This CDR3 has 14 residues. Germline-derived CDR1 and CDR2 are MNHNY and SVGAGI (reference sequence). The ends lost 7 bases at V and 3 bases at J; junction bases unmatched: 7. The CDR3 spells CASNPDRGYTEAFF. As DNA, the CDR3 is TGTGCCAGCAACCCCGACAGGGGATACACTGAAGCTTTCTTT.

The chain carries TRBV29-1 and TRBJ2-7; maybe TRBD2 (6 bases). The germline CDR1 and CDR2 sequences are SQVTM and ANQGSEA. V shed 6 bases and J shed 2 bases, with 26 bases lying between them. This CDR3 region has 17 residues. CDR3 sequence reads: CSVAGIKVRGTPYEQYF. The CDR3 DNA sequence: TGCAGCGTCGCCGGGATTAAAGTCCGGGGGACTCCCTACGAGCAGTACTTC.

The V call is TRBV5-6, the J call TRBJ2-7; D is unresolved. The CDR3 length is 12 residues. From germline, CDR1 is SGHDT and CDR2 YYEEEE. V shed 4 bases and J shed 5 bases, with 10 bases lying between them. The CDR3 region has the DNA TGTGCCAGCAGCCTCCAGGAGCACGAGCAGTACTTC. Its protein is CASSLQEHEQYF.

The chain has TRBV7-2 and TRBJ2-1, with 12 nucleotides matching TRBD2. There are 18 residues in the CDR3. After removal of 1 base from V and 8 bases from J, the junction contained 12 bases not matched to a gene. Germline V CDR1 and CDR2: SGHTA, FQGNSA. CDR3 in DNA: TGTGCCAGCAGCTTAGTGGCTAGCGGGAGGGCAGGGTCGGATGAGCAGTTCTTC. This codes for CASSLVASGRAGSDEQFF.

V and J are TRBV28 and TRBJ1-6, with D possibly being TRBD1 (5 bases). This CDR3 region has 14 residues. Germline CDR1 and CDR2: MDHEN and SYDVKM. V was pared by 7 bases and J by 5 bases, with 12 bases between. The CDR3 DNA reads as TGTGCCAGCATTGCAGACAGCGATAATTCACCCCTCCACTTT. It specifies CASIADSDNSPLHF.

The gene calls are TRBV4-1 and TRBJ1-1, with 7 nucleotides matching TRBD1. Germline assignment: CDR1 MGHRA and CDR2 YSYEKL. Trimming removed 5 bases from V and 10 bases from J; junction bases left unmatched: 7. The CDR3 spans 12 residues. The CDR3 DNA sequence: TGCGCCAGCAGCGCCACAGGGGAGGTAGCTTTCTTT. It codes for CASSATGEVAFF.